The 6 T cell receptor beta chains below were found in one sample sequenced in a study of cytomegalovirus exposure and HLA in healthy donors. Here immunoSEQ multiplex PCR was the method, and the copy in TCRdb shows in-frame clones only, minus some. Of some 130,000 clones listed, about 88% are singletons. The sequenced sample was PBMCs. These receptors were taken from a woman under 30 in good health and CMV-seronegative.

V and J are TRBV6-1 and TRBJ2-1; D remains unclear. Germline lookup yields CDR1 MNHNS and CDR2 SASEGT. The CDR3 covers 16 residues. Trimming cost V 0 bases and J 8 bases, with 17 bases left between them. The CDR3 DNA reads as TGTGCCAGCAGTGAAGCATCCGAATTCTCGGTGGATGAGCAGTTCTTC. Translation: CASSEASEFSVDEQFF.

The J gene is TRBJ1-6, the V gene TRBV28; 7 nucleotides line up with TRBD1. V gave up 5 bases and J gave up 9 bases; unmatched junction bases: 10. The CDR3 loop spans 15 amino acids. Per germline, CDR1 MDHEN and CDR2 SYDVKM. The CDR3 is CASSRGQAVGSPLHF. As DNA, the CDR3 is TGTGCCAGCAGTCGAGGACAGGCCGTCGGTTCACCCCTCCACTTT.

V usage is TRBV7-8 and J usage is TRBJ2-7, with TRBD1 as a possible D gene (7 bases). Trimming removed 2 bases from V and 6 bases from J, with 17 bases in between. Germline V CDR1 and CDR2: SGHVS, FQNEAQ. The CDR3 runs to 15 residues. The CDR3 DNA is TGTGCCAGCAGCTTAAGGGTCGGAGGGGGCGCCGAGCAGTACTTC. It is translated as CASSLRVGGGAEQYF.

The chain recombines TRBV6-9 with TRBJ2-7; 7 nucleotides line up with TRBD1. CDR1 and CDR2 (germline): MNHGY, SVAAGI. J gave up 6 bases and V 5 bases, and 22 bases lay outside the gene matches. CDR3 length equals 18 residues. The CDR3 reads CASSRLQPNRGTASEQYF. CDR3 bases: TGTGCCAGCAGTCGTTTACAACCCAACAGGGGCACAGCCTCCGAGCAGTACTTC.

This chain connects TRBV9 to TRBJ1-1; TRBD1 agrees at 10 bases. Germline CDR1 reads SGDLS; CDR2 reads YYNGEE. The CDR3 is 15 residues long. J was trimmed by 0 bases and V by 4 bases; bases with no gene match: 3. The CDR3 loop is CASSFGTGVNTEAFF. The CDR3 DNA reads TGTGCCAGCAGCTTCGGGACAGGGGTGAACACTGAAGCTTTCTTT.

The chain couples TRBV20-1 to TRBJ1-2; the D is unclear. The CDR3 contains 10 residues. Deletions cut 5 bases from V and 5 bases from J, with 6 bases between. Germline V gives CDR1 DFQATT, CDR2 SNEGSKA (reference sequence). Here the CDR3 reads CSAPLYGYTF. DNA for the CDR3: TGCAGTGCTCCCCTTTATGGCTACACCTTC.